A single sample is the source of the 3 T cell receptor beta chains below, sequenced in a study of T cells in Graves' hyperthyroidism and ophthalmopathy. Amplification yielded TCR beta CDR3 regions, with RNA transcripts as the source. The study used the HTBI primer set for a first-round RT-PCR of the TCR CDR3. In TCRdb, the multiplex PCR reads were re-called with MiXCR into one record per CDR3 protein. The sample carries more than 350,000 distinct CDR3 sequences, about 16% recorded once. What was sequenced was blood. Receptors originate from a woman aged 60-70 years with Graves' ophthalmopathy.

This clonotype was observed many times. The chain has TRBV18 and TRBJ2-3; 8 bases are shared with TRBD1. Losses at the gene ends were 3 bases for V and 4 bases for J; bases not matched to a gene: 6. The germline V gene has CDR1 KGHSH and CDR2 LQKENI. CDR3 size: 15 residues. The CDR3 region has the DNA TGTGCCAGCTCACCCGGGACAGGAGCCGCAGATACGCAGTATTTT. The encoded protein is CASSPGTGAADTQYF.

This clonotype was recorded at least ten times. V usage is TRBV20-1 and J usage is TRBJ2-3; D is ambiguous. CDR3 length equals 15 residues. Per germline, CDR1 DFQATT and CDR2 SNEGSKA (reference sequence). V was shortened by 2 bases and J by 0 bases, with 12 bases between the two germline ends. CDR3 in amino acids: CSARPRVQSTDTQYF. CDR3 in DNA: TGCAGTGCTAGACCCCGGGTTCAGAGCACAGATACGCAGTATTTT.

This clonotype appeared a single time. In nucleotides, the CDR3 is TGTGCCAGCAGCTTAGAGATCGGGTTCAATCAGCCCCAGCATTTT. It encodes CASSLEIGFNQPQHF. The chain carries TRBV7-6 and TRBJ1-5, with no clear D. Germline loops: CDR1 SGHVS, CDR2 FNYEAQ. Deletions cut 1 base from V and 3 bases from J, with 10 bases between. CDR3 size: 15 residues.